The 7 T cell receptor beta chains listed next were all sequenced from one sample in a study of tumor and adjacent non-tumor tissue in lung cancer. No cell sorting was done before RNA was extracted from the tissue. A modified ARM-PCR protocol with three rounds of nested PCR amplified TCRbeta. TCRdb fed the multiplex PCR reads into MiXCR, producing one record per CDR3 protein. In the table there are more than 70,000 distinct CDR3 sequences, 61% of which are singletons. Source material: lung tumor tissue. The receptors shown here come from a man aged 70-80 years with non-small cell lung cancer.

Remarks on this clonotype: A much larger clone differs from this one at a single base, so this may be a read error. The genes are TRBV7-9 and TRBJ1-5; possibly TRBD1 for D (5 bases). The germline gives CDR1 SEHNR, CDR2 FQNEAQ (reference sequence). This CDR3 spans 12 amino acids. This CDR3 reads CPIETESQPQHF. Written as DNA, the CDR3 is TGTCCCATTGAGACAGAATCCCAGCCCCAGCATTTT. The full variable domain, rest sourced from reference TRBV7-9 and TRBJ1-5, is DTGVSQNPRHKITKRGQNVTFRCDPISEHNRLYWYRQTLGQGPEFLTYFQNEAQLEKSRLLSDRFSAERPKGSFSTLEIQRTEQGDSAMYLCPIETESQPQHFGDGTRLSIL.

Notes on this clonotype: Sequence at one end of the junction differs from germline and may be a read error. This chain connects TRBV11-2 to TRBJ2-2; D unclear. The CDR3 covers 14 residues. From germline, CDR1 is SGHAT and CDR2 FQNNGV. CDR3 sequence: CVSSLGGNTGELFF. The CDR3 DNA sequence: TGTGTCAGCAGCTTAGGCGGTAACACAGGGGAGCTGTTTTTT.

V usage is TRBV11-2 and J usage is TRBJ1-2; D is unresolved. Germline values: CDR1 SGHAT, CDR2 FQNNGV. This CDR3 comprises 13 residues. The V and J ends lost 5 bases and 1 base respectively, with 8 bases between them. The CDR3 region has the DNA TGTGCCAGCAGCCTTCGACTTAACTATGGCTACACCTTC. Its protein is CASSLRLNYGYTF.

As concerns this clonotype: Sequence at one end of the junction differs from germline and may be a read error. This sequence joins TRBV6-1 and TRBJ2-3; 9 bases fit TRBD1. Germline CDR1 is MNHNS and CDR2 is SASEGT. The CDR3 totals 16 residues. The DNA of the CDR3 is TGTGCCAGCAGCCTATCGGGGACAGGGTTTGCAGATATGCAGTATTTT. Translated, it gives CASSLSGTGFADMQYF.

In this sample, this clonotype turned up a few times. A much larger clone differs from this one at a single base, so this may be a read error. V gene TRBV10-3 combines with J gene TRBJ2-2; 13 bases are shared with TRBD2. The germline CDR1 and CDR2 sequences are ENHRY and SYGVKD. The CDR3 contains 17 residues. CDR3 in DNA: TGTGACATCAGTGAATTATGGACTAGCGGGAGTCCCGGGGAGCTGTTTTTT. Protein: CDISELWTSGSPGELFF.

This clonotype was seen once. The junction and the germline gene differ at one end; a read error may be behind it. The rearrangement joins TRBV28 to TRBJ1-1, with D possibly matching TRBD1 (5 bases). The germline CDR1 and CDR2 sequences are MDHEN and SYDVKM. The CDR3 consists of 12 residues. The CDR3 coding sequence is TGTGCCGGCAGTTTTATGACAGCTGAAGCTTTATTT. Translating gives CAGSFMTAEALF.

This clonotype showed up many times. This chain joins TRBV20-1 and TRBJ2-5; D is possibly TRBD2 (6 bases). Germline lookup yields CDR1 DFQATT and CDR2 SNEGSKA (reference sequence). Trimming cost V 5 bases and J 7 bases, with 11 bases left between them. The CDR3 covers 11 residues. The CDR3: CSASIGGTQYF. CDR3 in DNA: TGCAGTGCTTCCATCGGGGGGACCCAGTACTTC.